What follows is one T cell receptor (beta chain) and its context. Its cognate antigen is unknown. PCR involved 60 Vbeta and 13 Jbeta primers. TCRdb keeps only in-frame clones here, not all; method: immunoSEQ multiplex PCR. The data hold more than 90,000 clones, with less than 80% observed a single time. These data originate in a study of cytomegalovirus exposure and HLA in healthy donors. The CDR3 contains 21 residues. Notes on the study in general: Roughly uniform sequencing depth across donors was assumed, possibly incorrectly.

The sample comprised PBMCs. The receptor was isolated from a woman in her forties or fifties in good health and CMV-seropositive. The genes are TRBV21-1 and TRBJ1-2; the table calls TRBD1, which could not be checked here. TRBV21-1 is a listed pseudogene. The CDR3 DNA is TGTGCCAGCAGCAATAGGGACAGGGGAAATCTGTATCCCTCTTATAACTATGGCTACACCTTC. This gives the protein CASSNRDRGNLYPSYNYGYTF.